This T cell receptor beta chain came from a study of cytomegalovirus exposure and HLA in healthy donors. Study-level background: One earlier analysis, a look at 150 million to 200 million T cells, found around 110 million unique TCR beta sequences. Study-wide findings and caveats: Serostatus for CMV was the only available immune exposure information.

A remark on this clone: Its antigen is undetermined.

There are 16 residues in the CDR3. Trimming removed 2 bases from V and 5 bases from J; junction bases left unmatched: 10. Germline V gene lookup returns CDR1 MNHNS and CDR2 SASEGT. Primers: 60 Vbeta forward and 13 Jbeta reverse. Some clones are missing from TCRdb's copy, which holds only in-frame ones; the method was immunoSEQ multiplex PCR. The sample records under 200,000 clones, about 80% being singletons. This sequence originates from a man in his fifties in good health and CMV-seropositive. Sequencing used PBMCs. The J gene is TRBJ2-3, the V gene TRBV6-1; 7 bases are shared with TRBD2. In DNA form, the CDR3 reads TGTGCCAGCAGTGAAAAGGCGGGCGGGGGAGGAGATACGCAGTATTTT. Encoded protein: CASSEKAGGGGDTQYF.